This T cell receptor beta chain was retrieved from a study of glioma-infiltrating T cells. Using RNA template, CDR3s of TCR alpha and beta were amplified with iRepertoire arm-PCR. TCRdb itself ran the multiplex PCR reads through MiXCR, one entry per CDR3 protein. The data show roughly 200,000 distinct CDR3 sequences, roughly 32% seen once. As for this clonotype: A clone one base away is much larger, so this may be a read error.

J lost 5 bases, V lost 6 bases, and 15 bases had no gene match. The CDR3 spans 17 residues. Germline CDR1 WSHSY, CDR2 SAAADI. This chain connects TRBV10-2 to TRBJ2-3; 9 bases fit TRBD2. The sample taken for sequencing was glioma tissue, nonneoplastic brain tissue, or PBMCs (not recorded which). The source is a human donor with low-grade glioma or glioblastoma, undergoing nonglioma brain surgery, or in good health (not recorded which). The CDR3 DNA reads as TGCGCCAGCAGCGAATACCCGACTAGCGGATACAAAGATACGCAGTATTTT. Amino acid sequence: CASSEYPTSGYKDTQYF.